This T cell receptor beta chain was obtained from a study of blood T cell repertoires in COVID-19. Study details: From the United States, Italy and Spain came samples of acute and convalescent COVID-19.

CDR1 and CDR2 (germline): SGHNT, YENEEA. V dropped 1 base and J dropped 1 base, with 4 bases sitting between them. This CDR3 has 13 amino acids. Data came from immunoSEQ multiplex PCR; TCRdb stores just in-frame clones and leaves some out. The sample lists over 250,000 clones; 80% to 90% were seen once. V is TRBV11-3 and J is TRBJ2-5, with D hard to call. Sequencing input: PBMCs or T cells enriched from blood (not recorded which). The TCR comes from a woman younger than 35 who had recovered from COVID-19. CDR3 loop: CASSLAFQETQYF. The CDR3 DNA reads TGTGCCAGCAGCTTAGCCTTCCAAGAGACCCAGTACTTC.